These T cell receptor beta chains were read from a single sample in a study of blood T cell repertoires in COVID-19. Profiling relied on immunoSEQ multiplex PCR, and the TCRdb table lists in-frame clones only, not all of them. The sample carries approximately 140,000 clones, about 90% recorded once. The source material was peripheral blood. All receptors derive from a woman in her sixties or seventies with active or convalescent COVID-19. The CDR3 runs from the conserved cysteine through the conserved F or W. The D gene is left open where the match is weak. The listing skips clone size in some rows; elsewhere it reads once, few, many or a size class.

j_call d_call clone_size v_call cdr3_aa cdr3_nt
TRBJ1-2 - - TRBV25-1 CASSVTGTTYGYTF TGTGCCAGCAGTGTGACCGGGACAACCTATGGCTACACCTTC
TRBJ2-3 TRBD2 - TRBV7-2 CASSPGRGTSVTDTQYF TGTGCCTCAAGTCCCGGTAGGGGGACTAGCGTCACAGATACGCAGTATTTT
TRBJ1-2 - - TRBV2 CASSVSQDYGYTF TGTGCCAGCAGTGTGTCACAGGACTATGGCTACACCTTC
TRBJ1-2 TRBD1 - TRBV2 CASSETGGWGYTF TGTGCCAGCAGTGAAACAGGGGGCTGGGGCTACACCTTC
TRBJ2-7 - - TRBV27 CASSPQPTRDTSYEQYF TGTGCCAGCAGCCCACAGCCGACCCGGGACACTTCCTACGAGCAGTACTTC
TRBJ1-2 TRBD1 few TRBV6-5 CASSYDRENYGYTF TGTGCCAGCAGTTACGACAGGGAGAACTATGGCTACACCTTC
TRBJ1-1 TRBD1 - TRBV2 CASSAGGTEAFF TGTGCCAGCAGTGCAGGGGGCACTGAAGCTTTCTTT
TRBJ2-7 - - TRBV19 CASSAPTDSYEQYF TGTGCCAGTAGTGCGCCGACTGACAGTTACGAGCAGTACTTC
TRBJ1-2 - - TRBV12-3/TRBV12-4 CASSLFGEDGYTF TGTGCCAGCAGTTTATTTGGGGAGGATGGCTACACCTTC
TRBJ2-5 TRBD2 once TRBV2 CAPSDPSGGGRETQYF TGTGCCCCCAGTGACCCTAGCGGGGGGGGGAGAGAGACCCAGTACTTC
TRBJ1-4 TRBD1 - TRBV18 CASSMSSGGSEKLFF TGTGCCAGCTCAATGTCTTCAGGGGGCTCTGAAAAACTGTTTTTT
TRBJ1-2 TRBD1 - TRBV5-4 CASSLAGDRVSDGYTF TGTGCCAGCAGCTTGGCGGGGGACAGGGTTTCCGATGGCTACACCTTC
TRBJ2-2 - - TRBV6-5 CASVFGDTGELFF TGTGCCAGCGTATTCGGGGACACCGGGGAGCTGTTTTTT
TRBJ1-2 - - TRBV4-3 CASSPTTLQGAYGYTF TGCGCCAGCAGCCCTACTACATTACAGGGAGCCTATGGCTACACCTTC
TRBJ1-1 - - TRBV7-8 CASSSDIATAGGPSEAFF TGTGCCAGCAGCTCGGACATCGCTACAGCGGGGGGCCCCAGTGAAGCTTTCTTT
TRBJ2-7 TRBD1 - TRBV10-3 CAIGTALNYEQYF TGTGCCATAGGGACAGCCCTGAACTACGAGCAGTACTTC
TRBJ1-5 - - TRBV6-6 CASAMGQNSNQPQHF TGTGCCAGCGCGATGGGACAAAATAGCAATCAGCCCCAGCATTTT
TRBJ1-1 - - TRBV29-1 CSVEDGGGTQNFF TGCAGCGTTGAAGATGGCGGGGGGACACAAAATTTCTTT
TRBJ1-1 - - TRBV7-3 CASSLGPANTEAFF TGTGCCAGCAGCTTAGGGCCGGCTAACACTGAAGCTTTCTTT
TRBJ2-7 - - TRBV2 CASRARDEQYF TGTGCCAGCAGGGCGAGGGACGAGCAGTACTTC
TRBJ1-4 - few TRBV7-9 CASSLLEGVNEKLFF TGTGCCAGCAGCTTATTAGAAGGAGTTAATGAAAAACTGTTTTTT
TRBJ1-2 TRBD1 - TRBV5-6 CASSPGQGPYGYTF TGTGCCAGCAGCCCCGGACAGGGACCCTATGGCTACACCTTC
TRBJ1-6 - - TRBV18 CASSQEESSYNSPLHF TGTGCCAGCTCCCAGGAGGAGAGCTCCTATAATTCACCCCTCCACTTT
TRBJ1-4 TRBD1 - TRBV29-1 CSVVEDRRFLGEKLFF TGCAGCGTTGTAGAGGACAGGCGGTTTCTGGGGGAAAAACTGTTTTTT